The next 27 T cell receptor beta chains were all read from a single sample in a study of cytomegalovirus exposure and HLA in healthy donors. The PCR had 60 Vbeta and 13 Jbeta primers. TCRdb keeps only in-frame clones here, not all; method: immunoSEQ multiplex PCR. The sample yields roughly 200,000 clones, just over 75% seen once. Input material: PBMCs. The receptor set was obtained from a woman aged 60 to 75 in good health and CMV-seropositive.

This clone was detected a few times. The CDR3 is CAISDTLGGSPQYF. The CDR3 nucleotides are TGTGCCATCAGTGATACCTTGGGGGGATCCCCACAGTATTTT. The chain links TRBV10-3 to TRBJ2-3, with D possibly being TRBD2 (6 bases). Deletions cut 3 bases from V and 12 bases from J, with 19 bases between. This CDR3 region has 14 residues. CDR1 is ENHRY, CDR2 SYGVKD, per germline.

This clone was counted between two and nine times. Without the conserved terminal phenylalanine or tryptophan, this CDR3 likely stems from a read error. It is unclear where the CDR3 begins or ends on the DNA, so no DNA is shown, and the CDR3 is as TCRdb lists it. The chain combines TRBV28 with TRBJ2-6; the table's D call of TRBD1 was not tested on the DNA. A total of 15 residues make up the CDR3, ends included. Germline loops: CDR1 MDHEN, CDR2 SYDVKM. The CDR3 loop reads CASSFFPGPYLRAVL.

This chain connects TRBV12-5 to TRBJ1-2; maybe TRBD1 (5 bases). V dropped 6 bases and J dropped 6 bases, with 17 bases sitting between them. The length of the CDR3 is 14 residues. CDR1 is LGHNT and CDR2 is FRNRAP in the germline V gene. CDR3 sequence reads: CASGWDQGIDGYTF. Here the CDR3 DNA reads TGTGCTAGTGGCTGGGATCAGGGAATAGATGGCTACACCTTC.

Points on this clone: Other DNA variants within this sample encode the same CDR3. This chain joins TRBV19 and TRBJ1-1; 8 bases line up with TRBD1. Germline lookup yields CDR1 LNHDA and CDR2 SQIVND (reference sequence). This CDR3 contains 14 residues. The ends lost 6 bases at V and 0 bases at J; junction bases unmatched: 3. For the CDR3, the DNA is TGTGCCAGTAGGTTACAGGGGGTGAACACTGAAGCTTTCTTT. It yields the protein CASRLQGVNTEAFF.

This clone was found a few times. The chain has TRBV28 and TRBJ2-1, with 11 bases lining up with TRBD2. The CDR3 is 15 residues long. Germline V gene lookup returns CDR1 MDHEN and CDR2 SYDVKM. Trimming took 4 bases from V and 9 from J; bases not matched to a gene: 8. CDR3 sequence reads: CASSSVAGGFGEQFF. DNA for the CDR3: TGTGCCAGCAGTTCCGTAGCGGGAGGGTTCGGTGAGCAGTTCTTC. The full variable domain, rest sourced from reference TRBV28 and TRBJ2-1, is DVKVTQSSRYLVKRTGEKVFLECVQDMDHENMFWYRQDPGLGLRLIYFSYDVKMKEKGDIPEGYSVSREKKERFSLILESASTNQTSMYLCASSSVAGGFGEQFFGPGTRLTVL.

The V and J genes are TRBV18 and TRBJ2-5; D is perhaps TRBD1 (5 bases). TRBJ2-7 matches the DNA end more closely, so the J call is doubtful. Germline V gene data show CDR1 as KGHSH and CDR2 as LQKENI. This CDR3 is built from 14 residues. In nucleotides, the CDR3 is TGTGCCAGCTCACCGGGTGACAGAAGCTACGAGCAGTACTTC. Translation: CASSPGDRSYEQYF.

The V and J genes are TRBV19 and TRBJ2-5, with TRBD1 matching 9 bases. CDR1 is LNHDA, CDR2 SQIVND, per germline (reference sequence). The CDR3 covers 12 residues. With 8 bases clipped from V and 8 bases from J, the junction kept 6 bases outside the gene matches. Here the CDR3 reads CASHRTGVTQYF. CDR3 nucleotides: TGTGCCAGTCACCGGACAGGGGTTACCCAGTACTTC. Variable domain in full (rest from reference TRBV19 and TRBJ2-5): DGGITQSPKYLFRKEGQNVTLSCEQNLNHDAMYWYRQDPGQGLRLIYYSQIVNDFQKGDIAEGYSVSREKKESFPLTVTSAQKNPTAFYLCASHRTGVTQYFGPGTRLLVL.

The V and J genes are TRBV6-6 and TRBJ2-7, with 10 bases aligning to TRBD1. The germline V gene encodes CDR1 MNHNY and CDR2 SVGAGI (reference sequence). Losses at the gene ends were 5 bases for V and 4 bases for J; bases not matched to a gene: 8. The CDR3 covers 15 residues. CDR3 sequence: CASSTGTGVWYEQYF. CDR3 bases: TGTGCCAGCAGTACAGGGACAGGGGTATGGTACGAGCAGTACTTC.

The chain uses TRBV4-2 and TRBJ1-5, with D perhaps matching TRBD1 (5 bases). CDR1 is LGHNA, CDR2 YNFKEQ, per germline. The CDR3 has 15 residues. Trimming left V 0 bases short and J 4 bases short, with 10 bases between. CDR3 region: CASSQEDGGNQPQHF. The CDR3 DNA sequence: TGTGCCAGCAGCCAAGAGGATGGGGGGAATCAGCCCCAGCATTTT.

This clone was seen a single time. The CDR3, as DNA: TGTGCCAGCACCTGGACAGGGAGGAACACTGAAGCTTTCTTT. This gives the protein CASTWTGRNTEAFF. The rearrangement links TRBV6-1 to TRBJ1-1; 8 nucleotides match TRBD1. Germline assignment: CDR1 MNHNS and CDR2 SASEGT. This CDR3 contains 14 residues. V lost 7 bases and J lost 1; bases outside the gene matches: 5.

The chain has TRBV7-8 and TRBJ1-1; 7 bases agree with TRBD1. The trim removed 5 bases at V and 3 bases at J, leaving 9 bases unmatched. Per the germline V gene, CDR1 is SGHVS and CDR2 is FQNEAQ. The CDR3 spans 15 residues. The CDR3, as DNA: TGTGCCAGCAGCCCACACCGGGACAGAGACACTGAAGCTTTCTTT. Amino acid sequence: CASSPHRDRDTEAFF.

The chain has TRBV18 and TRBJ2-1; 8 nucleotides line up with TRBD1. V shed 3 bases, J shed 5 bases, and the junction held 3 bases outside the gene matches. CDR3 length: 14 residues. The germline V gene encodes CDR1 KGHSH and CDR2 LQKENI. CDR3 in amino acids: CASSPPTGDNEQFF. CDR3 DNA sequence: TGTGCCAGCTCACCTCCGACAGGGGACAATGAGCAGTTCTTC.

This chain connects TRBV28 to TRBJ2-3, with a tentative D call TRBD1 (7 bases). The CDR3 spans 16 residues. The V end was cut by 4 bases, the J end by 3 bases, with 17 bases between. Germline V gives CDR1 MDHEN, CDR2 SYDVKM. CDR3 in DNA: TGTGCCAGCAGTTCCGCCGACAGGGCGGGGACAGATACGCAGTATTTT. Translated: CASSSADRAGTDTQYF.

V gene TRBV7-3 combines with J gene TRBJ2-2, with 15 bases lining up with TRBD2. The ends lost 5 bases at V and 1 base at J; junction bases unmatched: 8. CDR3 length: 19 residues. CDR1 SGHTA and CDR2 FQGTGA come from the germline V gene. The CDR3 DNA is TGTGCCAGCAGCAGGACTAGCGGGAGGGCCCCCGTGAACACCGGGGAGCTGTTTTTT. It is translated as CASSRTSGRAPVNTGELFF.

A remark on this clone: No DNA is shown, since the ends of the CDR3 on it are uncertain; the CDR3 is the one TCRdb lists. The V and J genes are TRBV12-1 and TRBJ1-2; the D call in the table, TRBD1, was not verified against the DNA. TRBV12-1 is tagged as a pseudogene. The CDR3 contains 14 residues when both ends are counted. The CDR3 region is CASPWGRGSSGYTF.

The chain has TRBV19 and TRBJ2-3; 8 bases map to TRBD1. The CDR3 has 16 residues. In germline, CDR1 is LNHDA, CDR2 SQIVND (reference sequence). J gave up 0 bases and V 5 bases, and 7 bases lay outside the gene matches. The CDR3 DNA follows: TGTGCCAGTAGTTCCGGACAGGGTGGGAGCACAGATACGCAGTATTTT. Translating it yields CASSSGQGGSTDTQYF.

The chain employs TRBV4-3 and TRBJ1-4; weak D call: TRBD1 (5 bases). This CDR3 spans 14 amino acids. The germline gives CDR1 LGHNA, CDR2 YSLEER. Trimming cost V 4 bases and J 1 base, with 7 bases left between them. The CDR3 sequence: CASSLRETNEKLFF. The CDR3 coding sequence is TGCGCCAGCAGCCTCAGGGAAACTAATGAAAAACTGTTTTTT.

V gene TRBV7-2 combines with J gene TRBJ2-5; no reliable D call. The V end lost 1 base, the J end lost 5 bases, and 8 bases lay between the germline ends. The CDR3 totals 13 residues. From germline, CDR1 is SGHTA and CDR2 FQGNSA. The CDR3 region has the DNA TGTGCCAGCAGCTTAGGTCCCTCGGAGACCCAGTACTTC. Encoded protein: CASSLGPSETQYF.

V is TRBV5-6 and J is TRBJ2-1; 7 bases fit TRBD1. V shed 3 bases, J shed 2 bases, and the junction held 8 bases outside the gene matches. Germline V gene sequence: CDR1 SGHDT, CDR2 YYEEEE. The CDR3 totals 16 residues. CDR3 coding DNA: TGTGCCAGCAGCTCGAGACAGGGTAGAGCCTACAATGAGCAGTTCTTC. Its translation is CASSSRQGRAYNEQFF.

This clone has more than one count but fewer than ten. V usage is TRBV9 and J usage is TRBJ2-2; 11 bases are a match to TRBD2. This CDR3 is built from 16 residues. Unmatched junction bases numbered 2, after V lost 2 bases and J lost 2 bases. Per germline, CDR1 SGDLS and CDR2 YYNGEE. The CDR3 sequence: CASSVLAGGNTGELFF. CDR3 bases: TGTGCCAGCAGCGTGCTAGCGGGGGGTAACACCGGGGAGCTGTTTTTT.

The CDR3 sequence: CASSEALRAGTEAFF. The CDR3 DNA is TGTGCCAGCAGTGAAGCGCTCAGGGCGGGGACTGAAGCTTTCTTT. The chain combines TRBV6-1 with TRBJ1-1, with D perhaps TRBD1 (5 bases). Trimming took off 0 bases at V and 5 bases at J, with 13 bases between the two ends. Germline V CDR1 and CDR2: MNHNS, SASEGT. The CDR3 spans 15 residues.

CDR3 nucleotides: TGTGCCAGCAGGGAGCGCAGCTCCTACAATGAGCAGTTCTTC. This translates into CASRERSSYNEQFF. The V call is TRBV6-5, the J call TRBJ2-1; D remains ambiguous. The CDR3 has 14 amino acids. Per the germline V gene, CDR1 is MNHEY and CDR2 is SVGAGI. The V and J ends lost 6 bases and 0 bases respectively, with 9 bases between them.

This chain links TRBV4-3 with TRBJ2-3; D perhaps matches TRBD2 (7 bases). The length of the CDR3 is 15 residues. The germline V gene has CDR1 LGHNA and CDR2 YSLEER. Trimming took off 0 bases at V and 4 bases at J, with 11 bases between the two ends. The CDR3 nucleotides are TGCGCCAGCAGCCAAGATGCGGGGGCGCCAGATACGCAGTATTTT. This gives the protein CASSQDAGAPDTQYF.

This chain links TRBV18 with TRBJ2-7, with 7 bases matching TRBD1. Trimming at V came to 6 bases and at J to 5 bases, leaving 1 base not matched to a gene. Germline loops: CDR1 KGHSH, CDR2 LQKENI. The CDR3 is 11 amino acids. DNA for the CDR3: TGTGCCAGCTCGGGACAGCACGAGCAGTACTTC. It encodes CASSGQHEQYF.

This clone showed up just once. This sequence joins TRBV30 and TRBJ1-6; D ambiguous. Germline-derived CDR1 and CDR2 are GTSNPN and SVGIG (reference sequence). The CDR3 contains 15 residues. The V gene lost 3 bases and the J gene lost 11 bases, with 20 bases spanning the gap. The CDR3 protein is CAWRRTRGRNPPLHF. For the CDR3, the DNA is TGTGCCTGGAGGCGAACGAGAGGGCGGAATCCACCCCTCCACTTT.

The CDR3 nucleotides are TGTGCCAGCAGCTTGCGAGAGGACTCGGTGGAGCAGTACTTC. Protein sequence: CASSLREDSVEQYF. The V call is TRBV5-4, the J call TRBJ2-7, with a possible D match to TRBD2 (5 bases). The CDR3 contains 14 residues. The germline V gene has CDR1 SGHNT and CDR2 YYREEE (reference sequence). V lost 1 base and J lost 7, with 15 bases in between.

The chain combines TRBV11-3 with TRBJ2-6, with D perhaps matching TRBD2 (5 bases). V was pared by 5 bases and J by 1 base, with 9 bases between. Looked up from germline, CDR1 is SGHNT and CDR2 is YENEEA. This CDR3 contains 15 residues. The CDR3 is CASSEGGSGANVLTF. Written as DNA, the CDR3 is TGTGCCAGCAGCGAAGGAGGTTCTGGGGCCAACGTCCTGACTTTC.